This T cell receptor (beta chain) was retrieved from a study of technical replicates of blood from a few donors. The CDR3 loop spans 17 amino acids. Trimming pared 5 bases from V and 3 bases from J, leaving 22 bases between. Germline CDR1 reads LNHNV; CDR2 reads YYDKDF (reference sequence). This clone was picked up a small number of times. Here immunoSEQ multiplex PCR was the method, and the copy in TCRdb shows in-frame clones only, minus some. The sample carries about 89,000 clones, about 94% recorded once. The source material was T cells isolated from PBMCs. The J gene is TRBJ2-5, the V gene TRBV15; D perhaps matches TRBD1 (7 bases). The source of this sequence is a human donor in good health. CDR3 in amino acids: CATSQGGKTGVEETQYF. In DNA, the CDR3 is TGTGCCACCAGCCAAGGGGGCAAGACGGGGGTGGAAGAGACCCAGTACTTC. The full variable domain, its missing parts supplied by reference TRBV15 and TRBJ2-5, is DAMVIQNPRYQVTQFGKPVTLSCSQTLNHNVMYWYQQKSSQAPKLLFHYYDKDFNNEADTPDNFQSRRPNTSFCFLDIRSPGLGDTAMYLCATSQGGKTGVEETQYFGPGTRLLVL.